This entry concerns a single T cell receptor beta chain. The CDR3 is 16 residues long. Trimming stripped 2 bases from V and 3 bases from J, with 16 bases between. CDR1 SEHNR and CDR2 FQNEAQ come from the germline V gene (reference sequence). The sample originates from a study of technical replicates of blood from four donors. Profiled with immunoSEQ multiplex PCR; TCRdb holds only in-frame clones, not every one. The sample lists 95,000 to 100,000 clones; approximately 94% were seen once. Sequencing was done on a sample of T cells isolated from PBMCs. The sequence derives from a human donor in good health. This chain joins TRBV7-9 and TRBJ1-1; D is unresolved. The CDR3 region has the DNA TGTGCCAGCAGCTTAATCATCGAGGGTCCGGACACTGAAGCTTTCTTT. It specifies CASSLIIEGPDTEAFF.